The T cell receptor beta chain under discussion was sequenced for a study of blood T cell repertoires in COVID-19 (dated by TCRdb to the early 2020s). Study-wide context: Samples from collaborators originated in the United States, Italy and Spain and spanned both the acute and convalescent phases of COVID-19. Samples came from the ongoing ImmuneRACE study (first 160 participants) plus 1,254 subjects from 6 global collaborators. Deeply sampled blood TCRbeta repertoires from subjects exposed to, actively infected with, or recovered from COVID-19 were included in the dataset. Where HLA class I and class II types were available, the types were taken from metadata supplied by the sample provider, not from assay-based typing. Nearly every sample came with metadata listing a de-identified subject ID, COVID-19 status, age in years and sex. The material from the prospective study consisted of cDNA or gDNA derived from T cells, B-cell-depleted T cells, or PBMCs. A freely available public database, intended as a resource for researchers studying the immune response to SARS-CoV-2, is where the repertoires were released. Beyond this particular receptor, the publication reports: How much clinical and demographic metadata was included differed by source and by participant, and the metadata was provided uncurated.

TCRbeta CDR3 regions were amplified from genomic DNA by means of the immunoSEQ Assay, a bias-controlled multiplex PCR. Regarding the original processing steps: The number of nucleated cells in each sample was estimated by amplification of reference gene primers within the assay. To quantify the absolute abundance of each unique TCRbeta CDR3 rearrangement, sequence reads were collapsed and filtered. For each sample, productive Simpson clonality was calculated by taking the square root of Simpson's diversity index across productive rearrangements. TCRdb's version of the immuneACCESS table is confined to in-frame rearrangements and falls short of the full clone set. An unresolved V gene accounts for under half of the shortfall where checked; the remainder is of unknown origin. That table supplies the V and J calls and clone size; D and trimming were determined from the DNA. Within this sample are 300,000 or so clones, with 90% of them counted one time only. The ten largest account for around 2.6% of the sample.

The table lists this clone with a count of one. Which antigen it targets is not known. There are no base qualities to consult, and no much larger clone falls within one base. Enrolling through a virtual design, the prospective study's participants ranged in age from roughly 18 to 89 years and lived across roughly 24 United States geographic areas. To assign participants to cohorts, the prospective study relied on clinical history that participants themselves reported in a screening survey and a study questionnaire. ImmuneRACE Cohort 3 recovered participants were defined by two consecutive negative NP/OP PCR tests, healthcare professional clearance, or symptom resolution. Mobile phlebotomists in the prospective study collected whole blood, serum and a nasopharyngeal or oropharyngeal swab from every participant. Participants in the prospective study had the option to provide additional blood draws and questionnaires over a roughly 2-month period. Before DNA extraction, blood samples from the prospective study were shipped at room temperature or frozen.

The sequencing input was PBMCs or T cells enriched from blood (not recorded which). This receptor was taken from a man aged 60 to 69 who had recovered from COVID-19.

The CDR3 reads CASSRQGASQPQHF. The DNA reads TGTGCCAGTAGTCGACAGGGGGCGAGTCAGCCCCAGCATTTT. Here the chain combines TRBV19 and TRBJ1-5; TRBD1 lines up with 10 middle nucleotides. The junction shows trimming of 5 bases on V and 6 bases on J, and the gene matches do not reach 4 bases of it. The CDR1 and CDR2 encoded by the germline V gene (reference sequence) are LNHDA and SQIVND. The CDR3 contains 14 residues, cysteine and phenylalanine counted. Just CDR3 DNA is preserved here, 42 bases in frame from base 1.